This T cell receptor (beta chain) derives from a study of STAT5B mutations in CD4+ large granular lymphocyte leukemia. Broader study findings: Compared with healthy controls (2/35), patient top clones favored TRBV06 (8/27).

Original analysis: A productive frequency of 2.59 x 10-5 was the lowest detectable. TCRdb's table, derived via immunoSEQ multiplex PCR, lists solely in-frame clones and lacks some. The V and J calls and the clone size are those of that table, but D and trimming were determined from the DNA. The table has tens of thousands of clones, 68% seen once. Details on this clone: The antigen is unknown.

The CDR3 length is 15 residues. V lost 1 base and J lost 2, with 10 bases in between. Germline V lookup: CDR1 SNHLY, CDR2 FYNNEI. The clonotype comes from a human donor in good health. The sample comprised CD4+ T cells from blood buffy coats. The chain combines TRBV2 with TRBJ2-3; TRBD1 might be the D (5 bases). CDR3 amino acids: CASSEGTGYTDTQYF. The CDR3 region has the DNA TGTGCCAGCAGTGAAGGTACAGGCTACACAGATACGCAGTATTTT. Complete variable domain (other parts from reference TRBV2 and TRBJ2-3): EPEVTQTPSHQVTQMGQEVILRCVPISNHLYFYWYRQILGQKVEFLVSFYNNEISEKSEIFDDQFSVERPDGSNFTLKIRSTKLEDSAMYFCASSEGTGYTDTQYFGPGTRLTVL.